This is a list of T cell receptor beta chains from one sample in a study of long-term antiretroviral therapy in people with HIV. The table came from immunoSEQ multiplex PCR; TCRdb's copy has only in-frame clones and leaves some out. The sample lists 25,000 to 30,000 clones, approximately 91% occurring once. Material: unsorted PBMCs, obtained 3.1 years after starting antiretroviral therapy. The receptors come from a young man with HIV. The CDR3 runs from the conserved cysteine through the conserved F or W. Fields, in order: V gene, D gene, clone size, J gene, CDR3 protein, CDR3 DNA. The D gene is left open where the match is weak. Clone size appears in some rows only: once, few, many, or a class for an expanded clone.

>TRBV25-1|NA|NA|TRBJ1-1
CASSVSGRSTEAFF
TGTGCCAGCAGTGTCTCGGGACGCTCCACTGAAGCTTTCTTT
>TRBV7-2|NA|NA|TRBJ2-5
CASSFARQETQYF
TGTGCCAGCAGCTTCGCTCGCCAAGAGACCCAGTACTTC
>TRBV10-3|NA|NA|TRBJ2-1
CAISAGDTRIQFF
TGTGCCATCAGTGCCGGCGATACAAGGATCCAGTTCTTC
>TRBV6-5|NA|NA|TRBJ1-2
CASREWGDGYTF
TGTGCCAGCCGAGAATGGGGGGATGGCTACACCTTC
>TRBV30|NA|NA|TRBJ2-5
CAWRGYQETQYF
TGTGCCTGGAGGGGGTACCAAGAGACCCAGTACTTC
>TRBV27|NA|NA|TRBJ2-7
CASSFSTGSDYEQYF
TGTGCCAGCAGTTTCTCCACAGGGTCAGACTACGAGCAGTACTTC
>TRBV7-8|NA|NA|TRBJ2-5
CASSAKLPVETQYF
TGTGCCAGCAGCGCAAAACTGCCGGTCGAGACCCAGTACTTC
>TRBV5-6|NA|few|TRBJ2-7
CASSSGGSYEQYF
TGTGCCAGCAGCTCCGGTGGGTCCTACGAGCAGTACTTC
>TRBV5-4|NA|NA|TRBJ2-7
CASSRGGQAYEQYF
TGTGCCAGCAGCCGAGGGGGGCAGGCCTACGAGCAGTACTTC
>TRBV20-1|NA|NA|TRBJ2-5
CSAKSLETQYF
TGCAGTGCTAAGTCCCTAGAGACCCAGTACTTC
>TRBV19|NA|once|TRBJ2-5
CASSIVGKETQYF
TGTGCCAGTAGTATTGTAGGAAAAGAGACCCAGTACTTC
>TRBV7-2|NA|NA|TRBJ1-2
CASSLRGDYTF
TGTGCCAGCAGCTTAAGGGGGGATTACACCTTC
>TRBV11-3|NA|NA|TRBJ2-2
CASSSRFGTDNTGELFF
TGTGCCAGCAGCTCCCGGTTCGGGACGGATAACACCGGGGAGCTGTTTTTT
>TRBV19|NA|NA|TRBJ1-4
CASSPLWVANEKLFF
TGTGCCAGTAGCCCACTTTGGGTAGCTAATGAAAAACTGTTTTTT
>TRBV6-5|NA|NA|TRBJ1-4
CASSQGSLNGKLFF
TGTGCCAGCAGTCAGGGGAGCCTAAATGGGAAACTGTTTTTT
>TRBV5-1|TRBD1|NA|TRBJ2-7
CASSLLGTGLYEQYF
TGCGCCAGCAGCTTACTCGGGACAGGGCTTTACGAGCAGTACTTC
>TRBV4-3|NA|NA|TRBJ1-1
CASSQDTVLGAEAFF
TGCGCCAGCAGCCAAGATACCGTCCTCGGGGCTGAAGCTTTCTTT
>TRBV10-3|NA|NA|TRBJ2-7
CAISDRVYEQYF
TGTGCCATCAGTGACAGGGTATACGAGCAGTACTTC
>TRBV12-1|NA|NA|TRBJ1-4
CASSTDENEKLFF
TGTGCCAGCAGCACGGACGAAAATGAAAAACTGTTTTTT
>TRBV7-2|TRBD1|NA|TRBJ2-5
CASSRGQGGETQYF
TGTGCCAGCAGCCGTGGACAGGGAGGAGAGACCCAGTACTTC
>TRBV27|NA|NA|TRBJ1-6
CASSYRVGSSYNSPLHF
TGTGCCAGCAGTTACAGGGTAGGGAGCTCCTATAATTCACCCCTCCACTTT
>TRBV2|NA|NA|TRBJ2-7
CASSGRGLQYF
TGTGCCAGCAGTGGTCGGGGCCTCCAGTACTTC
>TRBV4-1|NA|few|TRBJ2-7
CASSRLTPSYEQYF
TGCGCCAGCAGCCGGCTGACACCCTCCTACGAGCAGTACTTC
>TRBV5-5|NA|NA|TRBJ2-7
CASSLGEYEQYF
TGTGCCAGCAGCTTGGGCGAGTACGAGCAGTACTTC
>TRBV15|NA|NA|TRBJ2-2
CATSTPGFPGELFF
TGTGCCACCAGCACCCCAGGGTTCCCCGGGGAGCTGTTTTTT